This record concerns one T cell receptor beta chain sequence. Its antigen is unknown. This table comes from immunoSEQ multiplex PCR, and its TCRdb copy is limited to in-frame clones, with some not included. Among about 48,000 clones, 50% to 80% were seen once, and the ten largest hold 4.5% to 7%. After roughly eleven days in culture, the CD4+ T cells were isolated. The record originates from a study of vaccination effects on CD4 cells after COVID-19. About the study: Approximately 2.1 million PBMC were placed in each well, which was supplemented with 10 IU/ml IL-2 and roughly 9 ug/ml peptides.

The trim removed 4 bases at V and 8 bases at J, leaving 8 bases unmatched. This CDR3 region has 14 residues. Looked up from germline, CDR1 is LGHDT and CDR2 is YNNKEL (reference sequence). Study-wide results and limits: From healthy vaccinees, only 1 of 255 vaccine-induced clones also reacted to common cold coronaviruses.

This chain connects TRBV3-1 (or the pseudogene TRBV3-2) to TRBJ1-2; 9 positions match TRBD1. The TCR was taken from a human donor who received a COVID-19 vaccine. The starting material was CD4+ T cells from PBMCs cultured without peptide, obtained before COVID-19 vaccination. For the CDR3, the DNA is TGTGCCAGCAGCCTTTCCGGGACAGGGAAGGGCTACACCTTC. Amino acids: CASSLSGTGKGYTF.